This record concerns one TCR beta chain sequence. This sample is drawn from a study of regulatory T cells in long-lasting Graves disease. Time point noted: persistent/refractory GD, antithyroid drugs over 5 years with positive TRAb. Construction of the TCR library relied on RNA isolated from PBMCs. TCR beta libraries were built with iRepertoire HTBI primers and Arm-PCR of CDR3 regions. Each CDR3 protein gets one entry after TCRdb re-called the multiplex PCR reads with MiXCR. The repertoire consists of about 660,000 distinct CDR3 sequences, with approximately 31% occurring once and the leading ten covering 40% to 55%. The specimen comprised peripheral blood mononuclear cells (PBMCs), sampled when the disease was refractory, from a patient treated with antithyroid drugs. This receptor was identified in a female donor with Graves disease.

The CDR3 sequence is CSATLTNTIYF. The CDR3, as DNA: TGCAGTGCTACTTTAACAAACACCATATATTTT. The rearrangement joins TRBV20-1 to TRBJ1-3; D not resolved. Germline V gene sequence: CDR1 DFQATT, CDR2 SNEGSKA (reference sequence). The CDR3 length is 11 residues. The V end lost 4 bases, the J end lost 6 bases, and 7 bases lay between the germline ends.